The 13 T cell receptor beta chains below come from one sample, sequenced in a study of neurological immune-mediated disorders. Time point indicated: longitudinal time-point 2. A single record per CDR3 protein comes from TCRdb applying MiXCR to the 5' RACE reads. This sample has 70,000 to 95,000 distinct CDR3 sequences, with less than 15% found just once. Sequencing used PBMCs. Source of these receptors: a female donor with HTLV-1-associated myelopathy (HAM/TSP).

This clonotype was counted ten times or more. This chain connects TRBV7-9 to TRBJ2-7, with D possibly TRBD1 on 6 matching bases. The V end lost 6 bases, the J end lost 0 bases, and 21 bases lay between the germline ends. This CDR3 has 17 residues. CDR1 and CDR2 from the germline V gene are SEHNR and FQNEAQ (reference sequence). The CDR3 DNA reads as TGTGCCAGCAGTAAAAGACAGACAGGCCCCCGCTCCTACGAGCAGTACTTC. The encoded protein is CASSKRQTGPRSYEQYF.

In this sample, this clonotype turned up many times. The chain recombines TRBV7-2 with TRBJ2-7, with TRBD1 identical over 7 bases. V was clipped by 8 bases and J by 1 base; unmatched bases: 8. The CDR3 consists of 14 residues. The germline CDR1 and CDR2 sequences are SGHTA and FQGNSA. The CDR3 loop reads CASRSGTASYEQYF. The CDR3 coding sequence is TGTGCCAGCCGCTCCGGGACAGCATCCTACGAGCAGTACTTC. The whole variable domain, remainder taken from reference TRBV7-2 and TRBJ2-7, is GAGVSQSPSNKVTEKGKDVELRCDPISGHTALYWYRQSLGQGLEFLIYFQGNSAPDKSGLPSDRFSAERTGGSVSTLTIQRTQQEDSAVYLCASRSGTASYEQYFGPGTRLTVT.

Here the CDR3 reads CASSFGGLSEAFF. CDR3 nucleotides: TGCGCCAGCAGCTTCGGTGGGTTATCTGAAGCTTTCTTT. V and J are TRBV5-1 and TRBJ1-1; the D is unclear. The CDR3 covers 13 residues. Trimming stripped 2 bases from V and 6 bases from J, with 11 bases between. CDR1 and CDR2 (germline): SGHRS, YFSETQ. Combining the CDR3 with reference TRBV5-1 and TRBJ1-1 gives the whole variable domain KAGVTQTPRYLIKTRGQQVTLSCSPISGHRSVSWYQQTPGQGLQFLFEYFSETQRNKGNFPGRFSGRQFSNSRSEMNVSTLELGDSALYLCASSFGGLSEAFFGQGTRLTVV.

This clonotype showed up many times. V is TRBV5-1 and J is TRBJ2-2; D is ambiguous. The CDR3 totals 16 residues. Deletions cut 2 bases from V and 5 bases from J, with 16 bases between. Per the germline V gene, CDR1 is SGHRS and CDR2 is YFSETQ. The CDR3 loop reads CASSFTSTAGTGELFF. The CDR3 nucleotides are TGCGCCAGCAGCTTTACCTCTACCGCAGGAACCGGGGAGCTGTTTTTT.

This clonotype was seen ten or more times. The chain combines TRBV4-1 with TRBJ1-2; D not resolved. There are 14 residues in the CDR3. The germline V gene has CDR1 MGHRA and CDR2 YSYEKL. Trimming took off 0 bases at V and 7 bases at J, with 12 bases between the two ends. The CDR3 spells CASSQEVRALGYTF. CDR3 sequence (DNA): TGCGCCAGCAGCCAAGAGGTCCGGGCCCTTGGCTACACCTTC.

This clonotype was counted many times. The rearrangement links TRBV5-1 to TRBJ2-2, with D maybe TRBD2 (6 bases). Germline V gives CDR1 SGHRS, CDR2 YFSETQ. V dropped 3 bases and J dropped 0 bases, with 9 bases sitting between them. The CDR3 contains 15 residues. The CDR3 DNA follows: TGCGCCAGCAGCTCGGGACTTTCGAACACCGGGGAGCTGTTTTTT. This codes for CASSSGLSNTGELFF. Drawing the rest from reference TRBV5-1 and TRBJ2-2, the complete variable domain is KAGVTQTPRYLIKTRGQQVTLSCSPISGHRSVSWYQQTPGQGLQFLFEYFSETQRNKGNFPGRFSGRQFSNSRSEMNVSTLELGDSALYLCASSSGLSNTGELFFGEGSRLTVL.

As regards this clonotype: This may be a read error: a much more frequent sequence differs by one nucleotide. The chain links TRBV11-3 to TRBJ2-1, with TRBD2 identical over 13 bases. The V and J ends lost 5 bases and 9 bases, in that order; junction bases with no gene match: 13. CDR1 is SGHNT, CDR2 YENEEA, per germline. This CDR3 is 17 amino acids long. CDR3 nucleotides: TGTGCCAGCAGCCCCGAAGTGACTAGCGGGAGGCGGGGTGAGCAGTTCTTC. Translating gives CASSPEVTSGRRGEQFF.

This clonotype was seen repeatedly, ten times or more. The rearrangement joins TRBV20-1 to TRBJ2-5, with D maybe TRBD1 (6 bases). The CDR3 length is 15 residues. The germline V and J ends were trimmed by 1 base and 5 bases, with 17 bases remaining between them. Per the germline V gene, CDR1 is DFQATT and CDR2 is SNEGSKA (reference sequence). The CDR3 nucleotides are TGCAGTGCTAGAGCCTCTTTACAGGGTGCGGAGACCCAGTACTTC. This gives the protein CSARASLQGAETQYF.

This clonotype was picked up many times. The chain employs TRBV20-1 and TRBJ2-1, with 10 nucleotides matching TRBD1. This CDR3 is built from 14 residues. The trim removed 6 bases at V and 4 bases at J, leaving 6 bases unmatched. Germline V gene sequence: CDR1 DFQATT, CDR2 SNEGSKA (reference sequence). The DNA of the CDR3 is TGCAGTGCCACGGACAGGGGGACGTACAATGAGCAGTTCTTC. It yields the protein CSATDRGTYNEQFF.

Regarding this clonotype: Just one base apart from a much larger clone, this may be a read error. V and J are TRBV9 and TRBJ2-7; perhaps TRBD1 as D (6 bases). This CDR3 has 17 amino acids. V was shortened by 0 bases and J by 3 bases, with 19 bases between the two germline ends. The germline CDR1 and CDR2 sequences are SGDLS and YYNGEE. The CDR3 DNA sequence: TGTGCCAGCAGCGTAGGGTGGGGGCAAGAAAGAGGCTACGAGCAGTACTTC. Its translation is CASSVGWGQERGYEQYF.

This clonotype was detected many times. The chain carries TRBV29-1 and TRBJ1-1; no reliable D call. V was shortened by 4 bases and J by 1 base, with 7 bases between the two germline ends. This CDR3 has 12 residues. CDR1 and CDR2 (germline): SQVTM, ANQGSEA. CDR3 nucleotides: TGCAGCGTTGGTTCAGGGAACACTGAAGCTTTCTTT. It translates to CSVGSGNTEAFF. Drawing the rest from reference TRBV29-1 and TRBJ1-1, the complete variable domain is SAVISQKPSRDICQRGTSLTIQCQVDSQVTMMFWYRQQPGQSLTLIATANQGSEATYESGFVIDKFPISRPNLTFSTLTVSNMSPEDSSIYLCSVGSGNTEAFFGQGTRLTVV.

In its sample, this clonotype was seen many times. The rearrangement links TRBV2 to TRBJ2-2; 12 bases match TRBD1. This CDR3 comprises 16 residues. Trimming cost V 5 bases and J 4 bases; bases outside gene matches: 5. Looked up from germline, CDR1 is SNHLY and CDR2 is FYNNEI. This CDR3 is CASSHPGQGATGELFF. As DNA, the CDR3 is TGTGCCAGCAGTCACCCGGGACAGGGGGCCACCGGGGAGCTGTTTTTT.

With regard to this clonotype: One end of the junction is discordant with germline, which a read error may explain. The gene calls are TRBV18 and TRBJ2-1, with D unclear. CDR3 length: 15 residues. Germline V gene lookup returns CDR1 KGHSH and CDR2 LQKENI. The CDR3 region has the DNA TGTGCCTGCTCGCCACCTAGGTTCTCCTACAATGAGCAGTTCTTC. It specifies CACSPPRFSYNEQFF.